A selection of T cell receptor beta chains follows, all from one sample in a study of T cell clonotyping in hematopoietic cell transplantation. The data were produced by immunoSEQ multiplex PCR, yet TCRdb's version contains in-frame clones alone and is incomplete. The data contain approximately 41,000 clones, approximately 81% of them seen just once; the ten biggest clones take up about 3%. The sequencing here drew on peripheral blood mononuclear cells, taken before stem cell transplant. The source is a man in his sixties with acute myeloid leukemia. Some clones in this sample may be carry-over from other donors' samples. The CDR3 runs from the conserved cysteine through the conserved F or W. The order of the fields is D gene, V gene, J gene, clone size, CDR3 DNA, CDR3 protein. The D gene is left open where the match is weak. A row's size may be missing; if present it is once, few, many or a size class.

>-|TRBV30|TRBJ1-1|-
TGTGCCTGGAGTGCGAACAGGGTGATGGGGGAAGCTTTCTTT
CAWSANRVMGEAFF
>-|TRBV6-5|TRBJ1-1|medium-sized
TGTGCCAGCAGCTTAACAGGGCGGATGGAGGCTTTCTTT
CASSLTGRMEAFF
>-|TRBV2|TRBJ1-2|-
TGTGCCAGCAGTTGGAGAGGGTATGGCTACACCTTC
CASSWRGYGYTF
>-|TRBV9|TRBJ2-7|-
TGTGCCAGCAGCGTAGAGGGGCTAACCTACGAGCAGTACTTC
CASSVEGLTYEQYF
>-|TRBV29-1|TRBJ1-1|-
TGCAGCGTTCTCCAGGGGATTACTGAAGCTTTCTTT
CSVLQGITEAFF
>TRBD1|TRBV25-1|TRBJ1-1|few
TGTGCCAGCAGTGCCGGACAGGCTTATGAAGCTTTCTTT
CASSAGQAYEAFF
>-|TRBV7-9|TRBJ2-7|once
TGTGCCAGCAGCCGCTACGGGGAAGTACAGAACGAGCAGTACTTC
CASSRYGEVQNEQYF
>-|TRBV11-1|TRBJ2-3|-
TGTGCCAGCAGCTTCGAGATCCCCGGCGTTGATACGCAGTATTTT
CASSFEIPGVDTQYF
>-|TRBV4-3|TRBJ2-6|-
TGCGCCAGCAGCCAAGGGAGCTCTGGGGCCAACGTCCTGACTTTC
CASSQGSSGANVLTF
>-|TRBV28|TRBJ2-3|-
TGTGCCAGCGACCATAGGGTGAGAGATACGCAATATTTT
CASDHRVRDTQYF
>TRBD1|TRBV5-8|TRBJ2-7|-
TGTGCCAGCAGGGGGACAGGTACCTACGAGCAGTACTTC
CASRGTGTYEQYF
>-|TRBV9|TRBJ2-6|-
TGTGCCAGCAGCGTCGGACAAGGGAGCTCTGGGGCCAACGTCCTGACTTTC
CASSVGQGSSGANVLTF
>TRBD1|TRBV30|TRBJ1-3|-
TGTGCCTGGAGTGGGTCAGGGGGGGGAAACACCATATATTTT
CAWSGSGGGNTIYF
>-|TRBV6-4|TRBJ2-2|-
TGTGCCAGCAGTCTCGACAGGAACACCGGGGAGCTGTTTTTT
CASSLDRNTGELFF
>-|TRBV28|TRBJ1-1|-
TGTGCCAGCAGGAGCCATGCCGAAGGGCTAAGAACTGAAGCTTTCTTT
CASRSHAEGLRTEAFF
>TRBD2|TRBV30|TRBJ2-7|-
TGTGCCTGGAGGAGCGGGGGGAGCTCCTACGAGCAGTACTTC
CAWRSGGSSYEQYF
>TRBD2|TRBV5-6|TRBJ2-7|-
TGTGCCAGCAGCTTGAACGGGGGGAGCTACGAGCAGTACTTC
CASSLNGGSYEQYF
>-|TRBV7-9|TRBJ1-5|-
TGTGCCAGCAGCCGGGAGGGGGGTAAAAATCAGCCCCAGCATTTT
CASSREGGKNQPQHF
>TRBD1|TRBV4-1|TRBJ1-2|-
TGCGCCAGCAGCCAACCCTATCTACAGGGGGCGGACGGCTACACCTTC
CASSQPYLQGADGYTF
>TRBD1|TRBV4-1|TRBJ1-2|-
TGCGCCAGCAGCCAAGATAGAGGGACAGGGGAAAAGAACTATGGCTACACCTTC
CASSQDRGTGEKNYGYTF
>-|TRBV6-1|TRBJ1-5|-
TGTGCCAGCAGTGTTGCGGAAAATCAGCCCCAGCATTTT
CASSVAENQPQHF
>-|TRBV10-3|TRBJ1-3|-
TGTGCCATCAGGGACGGGTCCTCTGGAAACACCATATATTTT
CAIRDGSSGNTIYF
>-|TRBV27|TRBJ2-7|-
TGTGCCAGCAGTTTAGATGGACCGCCGTGGAGCGAGCAGTACTTC
CASSLDGPPWSEQYF
>-|TRBV6-1|TRBJ1-1|-
TGTGCCAGCTCCCGCGGGATGAACACTGAAGCTTTCTTT
CASSRGMNTEAFF
>-|TRBV5-6|TRBJ1-5|-
TGTGCCAGCAGCTCTATGTATCAGCCCCAGCATTTT
CASSSMYQPQHF
>-|TRBV28|TRBJ1-2|-
TGTGCCACCATCGACCGATATGGCTACACCTTC
CATIDRYGYTF
>-|TRBV4-2|TRBJ1-1|-
TGTGCCAGCACGCCAAAGGGGACACAGGGGAACACTGAAGCTTTCTTT
CASTPKGTQGNTEAFF
>TRBD2|TRBV5-1|TRBJ2-7|-
TGCGCCAGCAGAGAAGGGACTAGCGGGGGCTACGAGCAGTACTTC
CASREGTSGGYEQYF
>-|TRBV4-1|TRBJ1-1|-
TGCGCCAGCAGCCAAAGATTAAGTGGGGAGATGAACACTGAAGCTTTCTTT
CASSQRLSGEMNTEAFF
>-|TRBV5-1|TRBJ1-2|-
TGCGCCAGCAGCGAACTGGGGGCGTCCTATGGCTACACCTTC
CASSELGASYGYTF
>-|TRBV29-1|TRBJ2-2|-
TGCAGCGTCGGGCTCAGCGCCGGGGAGCTGTTTTTT
CSVGLSAGELFF
>-|TRBV28|TRBJ2-1|-
TGTGCCAGCAGAGAACAGGGGGGGAATTATGAGCAGTTCTTC
CASREQGGNYEQFF
>-|TRBV28|TRBJ2-3|-
TGTGCCAGCACCCTACTACATACGCAGTATTTT
CASTLLHTQYF
>-|TRBV23-1|TRBJ1-3|-
TGCGCCAGCAGTCGAAGGAGGTCTGGAAACACCATATATTTT
CASSRRRSGNTIYF
>-|TRBV19|TRBJ2-2|-
TGTGCCAGTAGAAAGGGTCTATCGAACACCGGGGAGCTGTTTTTT
CASRKGLSNTGELFF
>-|TRBV9|TRBJ1-3|-
TGTGCCAGCAGCTTTCGTGTCGGGTCTGGAAACACCATATATTTT
CASSFRVGSGNTIYF
>-|TRBV6-1|TRBJ2-6|-
TGTGCCAGCAGTGAACATACAGGAGACTCTGGGGCCAACGTCCTGACTTTC
CASSEHTGDSGANVLTF
>-|TRBV19|TRBJ1-5|-
TGTGCCAGTAGTGGGGGACAAGCCGGTGGGGGGCAGCCCCAGCATTTT
CASSGGQAGGGQPQHF
>TRBD2|TRBV4-3|TRBJ2-1|-
TGCGCCAGCAGCCGGGGCCTAGCGGGGTACAATGAGCAGTTCTTC
CASSRGLAGYNEQFF
>-|TRBV7-6|TRBJ2-1|once
TGTGCCAGCAGTTTCCTGGACCTAAACAGACAACAGTTCTTC
CASSFLDLNRQQFF
>-|TRBV11-1|TRBJ2-7|-
TGTGCCAGCAGCCAAGACAGGGGAGGGTTCGAGCAGTACTTC
CASSQDRGGFEQYF
>-|TRBV19|TRBJ1-1|-
TGTGCCAGTAGTCTCTCATCCAGCCTTATTACTGAAGCTTTCTTT
CASSLSSSLITEAFF
>TRBD1|TRBV28|TRBJ2-3|-
TGTGCCAGCAGTCCCGGGACAGGGGGCTTAGATACGCAGTATTTT
CASSPGTGGLDTQYF
>-|TRBV2|TRBJ2-7|-
TGTGCCAGCAGTGTCTGGCCGGGTTCACTGACCAACGAGCAGTACTTC
CASSVWPGSLTNEQYF